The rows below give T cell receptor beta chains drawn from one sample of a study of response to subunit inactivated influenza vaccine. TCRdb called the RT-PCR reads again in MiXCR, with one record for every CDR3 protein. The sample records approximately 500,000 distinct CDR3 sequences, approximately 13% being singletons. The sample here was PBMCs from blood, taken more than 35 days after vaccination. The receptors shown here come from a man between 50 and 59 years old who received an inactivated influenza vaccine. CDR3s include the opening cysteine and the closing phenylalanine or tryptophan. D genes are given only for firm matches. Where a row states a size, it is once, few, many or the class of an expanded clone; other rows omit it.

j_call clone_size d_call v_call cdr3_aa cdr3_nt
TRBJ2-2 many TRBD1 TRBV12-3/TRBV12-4 CASSRRTGATGELFF TGTGCCAGCAGTCGCAGGACAGGGGCTACCGGGGAGCTGTTTTTT
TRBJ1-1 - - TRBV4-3 CASSQGTALTNTEAFF TGCGCCAGCAGCCAAGGGACAGCCTTAACAAACACTGAAGCTTTCTTT
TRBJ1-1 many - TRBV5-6 CASSLGQYVPEAFF TGTGCCAGCAGCTTGGGACAGTACGTCCCTGAAGCTTTCTTT
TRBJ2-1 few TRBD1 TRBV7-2 CASSGQGHEQFF TGTGCCAGCAGCGGACAGGGTCATGAGCAGTTCTTC
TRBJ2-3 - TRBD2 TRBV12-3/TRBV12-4 CASSFGRASGGSTDTQYF TGTGCCAGCAGTTTTGGGCGAGCTAGCGGGGGGAGCACAGATACGCAGTATTTT
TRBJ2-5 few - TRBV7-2 CASSLFGNRGETQYF TGTGCCAGCAGCTTATTCGGGAATAGGGGTGAGACCCAGTACTTC
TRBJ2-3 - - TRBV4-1 CASSQDRGGTSTDTQYF TGCGCCAGCAGCCAAGATCGTGGGGGGACTAGCACAGATACGCAGTATTTT
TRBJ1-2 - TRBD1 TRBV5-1 CASSSQTQGNGYTF TGCGCCAGCAGCTCGCAGACACAGGGGAATGGCTACACCTTC
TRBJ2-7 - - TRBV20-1 CSARGRGPGTRDSYEQYF TGCAGTGCTAGAGGTCGGGGTCCCGGGACTCGGGACTCCTACGAGCAGTACTTC
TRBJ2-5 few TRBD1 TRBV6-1 CASSGRQGDVETQYF TGTGCCAGCAGTGGCCGACAGGGGGATGTAGAGACCCAGTACTTC
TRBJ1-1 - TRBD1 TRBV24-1 CATRETGFTEAFF TGTGCCACCAGGGAGACAGGGTTCACTGAAGCTTTCTTT
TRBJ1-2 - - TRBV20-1 CSARSPGLLNYGYTF TGCAGTGCTAGATCGCCGGGACTCTTGAACTATGGCTACACCTTC
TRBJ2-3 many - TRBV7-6 CASSGSAASTDTQYF TGTGCCAGCAGCGGTAGCGCCGCTAGCACAGATACGCAGTATTTT
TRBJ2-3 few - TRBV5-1 CASSLTGSSRDTQYF TGCGCCAGCAGCTTGACAGGTTCTAGCAGGGATACGCAGTATTTT
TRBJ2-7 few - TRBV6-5 CASSYTPSGVGSYEQYF TGTGCCAGCAGTTACACCCCGTCGGGAGTCGGTTCCTACGAGCAGTACTTC
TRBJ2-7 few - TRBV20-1 CSARGGGYPRGEQYF TGCAGTGCTAGGGGCGGGGGCTACCCCAGGGGAGAGCAGTACTTC
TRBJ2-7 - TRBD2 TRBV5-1 CASSAGLAGGEQYF TGCGCCAGCAGCGCCGGACTAGCGGGAGGGGAGCAGTACTTC
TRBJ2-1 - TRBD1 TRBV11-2 CASRQTGVNEQFF TGTGCCAGCAGGCAGACAGGGGTCAATGAGCAGTTCTTC
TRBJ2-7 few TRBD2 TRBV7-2 CASSPRQTSAAYEQYF TGTGCCAGCAGCCCCCGACAGACTAGCGCCGCCTACGAGCAGTACTTC
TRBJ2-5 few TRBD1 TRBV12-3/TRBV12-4 CASSGDRGLKETQYF TGTGCCAGCTCTGGAGACAGGGGCCTAAAAGAGACCCAGTACTTC
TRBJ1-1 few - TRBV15 CATSTEETNEMNTEAFF TGTGCCACCAGCACCGAGGAGACAAATGAGATGAACACTGAAGCTTTCTTT
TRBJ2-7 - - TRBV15 CATGGTSGEQYF TGTGCCACCGGTGGGACCTCAGGGGAGCAGTACTTC
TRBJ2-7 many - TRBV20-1 CSAWGKSSYEQYF TGCAGTGCTTGGGGGAAAAGCTCCTACGAGCAGTACTTC
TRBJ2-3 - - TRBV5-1 CASRQNADTQYF TGCGCCAGCAGACAGAACGCAGATACGCAGTATTTT
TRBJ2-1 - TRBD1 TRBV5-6 CVSSLGPRTGVRNEQFF TGTGTCAGCAGCTTGGGGCCGAGGACAGGGGTAAGGAATGAGCAGTTCTTC
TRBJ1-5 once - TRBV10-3 CAITESVDYSNQPQHF TGTGCCATCACTGAGTCGGTCGACTATAGCAATCAGCCCCAGCATTTT
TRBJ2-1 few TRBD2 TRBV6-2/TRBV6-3 CASSYTTGEAGHYNEQFF TGTGCCAGCAGTTACACGACGGGGGAAGCGGGGCACTACAATGAGCAGTTCTTC
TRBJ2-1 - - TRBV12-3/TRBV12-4 CASSLARGTKGLDEQFF TGTGCCAGCAGTTTAGCGCGAGGCACCAAGGGGCTCGATGAGCAGTTCTTC
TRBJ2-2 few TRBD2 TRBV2 CASSQEGGMNTGELFF TGTGCCAGCAGCCAAGAGGGAGGGATGAACACCGGGGAGCTGTTTTTT
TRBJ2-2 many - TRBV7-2 CASTNDRTGELFF TGTGCCAGCACTAATGACAGAACCGGGGAGCTGTTTTTT
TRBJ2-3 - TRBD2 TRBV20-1 CSASFRLAGGPDTQYF TGCAGTGCTAGTTTTCGGCTAGCGGGAGGGCCGGATACGCAGTATTTT
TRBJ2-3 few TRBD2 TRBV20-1 CSARDNYRGGTDTQYF TGCAGTGCTAGAGACAACTATCGGGGGGGCACAGATACGCAGTATTTT
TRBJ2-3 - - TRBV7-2 CASSLAWGGLGTDTQYF TGTGCCAGCAGCTTAGCGTGGGGGGGGCTGGGCACAGATACGCAGTATTTT
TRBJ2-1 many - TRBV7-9 CASSHGRDFGEQFF TGTGCCAGCAGCCACGGGCGGGACTTCGGAGAGCAGTTCTTC
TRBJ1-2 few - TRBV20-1 CSARDPSLFYGYTF TGCAGTGCTAGAGATCCCAGCCTCTTCTATGGCTACACCTTC
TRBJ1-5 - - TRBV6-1 CASSGQPRQPQHF TGTGCCAGCAGTGGACAGCCACGGCAGCCCCAGCATTTT
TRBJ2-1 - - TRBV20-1 CSASFSENEQFF TGCAGTGCTAGTTTTAGCGAGAATGAGCAGTTCTTC
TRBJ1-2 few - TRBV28 CASTLPLVQSDGYTF TGTGCCAGCACCCTCCCGTTGGTGCAGTCGGATGGCTACACCTTC
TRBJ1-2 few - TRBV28 CASSLLRGENYGYTF TGTGCCAGCAGTTTACTCCGGGGGGAGAACTATGGCTACACCTTC
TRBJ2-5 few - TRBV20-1 CSARGPTGGEETQYF TGCAGTGCTAGAGGCCCCACCGGGGGCGAAGAGACCCAGTACTTC
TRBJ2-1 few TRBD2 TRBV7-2 CASSTRLAADLYNEQFF TGTGCCAGCAGCACGAGACTAGCGGCAGACCTGTACAATGAGCAGTTCTTC
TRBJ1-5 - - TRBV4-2 CASSQAGANDQPQHF TGTGCCAGCAGCCAAGCCGGGGCCAATGATCAGCCCCAGCATTTT
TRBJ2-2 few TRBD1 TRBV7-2 CASSSDRGTYTGELFF TGTGCCAGCAGCTCGGACAGGGGGACCTACACCGGGGAGCTGTTTTTT
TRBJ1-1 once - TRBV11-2 CASSRQGFSNTEAFF TGTGCCAGCAGCCGTCAGGGTTTTTCGAACACTGAAGCTTTCTTT
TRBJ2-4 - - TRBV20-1 CSARDPGLLQYF TGCAGTGCTAGAGATCCGGGCCTACTTCAGTACTTC
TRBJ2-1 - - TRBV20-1 CSAAIGGYLYEQFF TGCAGTGCCGCGATCGGCGGGTACCTCTATGAGCAGTTCTTC
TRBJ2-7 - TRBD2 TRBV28 CASSLAAGGPVEQYF TGTGCCAGCAGTTTGGCTGCGGGGGGCCCCGTCGAGCAGTACTTC
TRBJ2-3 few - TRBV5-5 CASSFGGRTSTDTQYF TGTGCCAGCAGCTTCGGCGGGCGGACTAGCACAGATACGCAGTATTTT
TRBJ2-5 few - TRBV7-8 CASSFYRDVRETQYF TGTGCCAGCAGCTTTTACAGGGACGTCCGAGAGACCCAGTACTTC
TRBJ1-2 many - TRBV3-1 CASSQFGDGGIDYGYTF TGTGCCAGCAGCCAATTTGGGGACGGGGGTATAGACTATGGCTACACCTTC